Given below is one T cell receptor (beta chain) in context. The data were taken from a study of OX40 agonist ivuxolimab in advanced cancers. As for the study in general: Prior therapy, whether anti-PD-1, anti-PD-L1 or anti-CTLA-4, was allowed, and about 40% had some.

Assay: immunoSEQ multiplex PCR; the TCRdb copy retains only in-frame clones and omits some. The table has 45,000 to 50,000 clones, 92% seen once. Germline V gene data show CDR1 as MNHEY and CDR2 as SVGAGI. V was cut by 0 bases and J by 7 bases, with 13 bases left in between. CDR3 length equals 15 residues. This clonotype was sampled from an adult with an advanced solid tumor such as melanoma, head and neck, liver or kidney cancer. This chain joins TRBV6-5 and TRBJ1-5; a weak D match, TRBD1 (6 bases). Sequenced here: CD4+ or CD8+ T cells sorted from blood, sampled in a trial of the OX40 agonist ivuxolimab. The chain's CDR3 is CASSYSAQGFQPQHF. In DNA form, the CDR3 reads TGTGCCAGCAGTTACTCGGCACAGGGATTCCAGCCCCAGCATTTT.